Listed below are T cell receptor beta chains from one sample, sequenced in a study of cytomegalovirus exposure and HLA in healthy donors. Sequencing used immunoSEQ multiplex PCR; TCRdb keeps in-frame clones, though not all of them. The sample contains roughly 130,000 clones, around 65% of which appear only once. The sample taken for sequencing was PBMCs. The receptors were sampled from a young man in good health and CMV-seronegative. Each CDR3 is given with its conserved first and last residue. Only part of the rows carry a size: once, few, many, or a class if the clone is expanded.

few	16	TRBV6-5	CASSYATGLATDTQYF
NA	15	TRBV27	CASSFTGTGSYEQYF
NA	13	TRBV27	CASRSGLNTEAFF
once	16	TRBV5-4	CASSLETSGGLNEQFF
NA	15	TRBV19	CASNPQGPRDTEAFF
NA	19	TRBV27	CASSRRGPGQRISYNEQFF
once	12	TRBV2	CASRTSGNEQYF
NA	10	TRBV5-8	CASSLYGYTF
NA	12	TRBV29-1	CSDRRGNYGYTF
once	14	TRBV6-5	CASGTATPAYEQYF
NA	14	TRBV28	CASKNGPNTGELFF
NA	16	TRBV4-1	CASSQEDSPTLYTQYF
few	13	TRBV19	CASSSGRAYEQYF
NA	15	TRBV7-8	CASRPGLAGNNEQFF
NA	13	TRBV11-3	CASSKQGAREQYF
once	13	TRBV6-1	CASSGQTNSEAFF
NA	17	TRBV28	CASSLSFGGLSGNTIYF
few	14	TRBV5-1	CASSGTPGGETQYF
once	12	TRBV6-5	CASSIDRYEQYF
NA	14	TRBV27	CASSWIGVETEAFF
NA	16	TRBV4-3	CASSAGTRALGNEQFF
NA	13	TRBV5-8	CASSFGQGREQYF
few	15	TRBV4-2	CASSPIPGGQQPQHF
medium-sized	17	TRBV7-8	CASSSSTGTSYTDTQYF
NA	15	TRBV6-5	CASSYSAGVTDTQYF
NA	13	TRBV10-3	CAISEQAVYEQYF
few	15	TRBV2	CASSERAGGDNEQFF
NA	13	TRBV10-3	CAVSPRENTEAFF
few	15	TRBV6-5	CASSRKRGTYNEQFF
NA	13	TRBV2	CASIVAGGREQYF
NA	14	TRBV6-5	CASSPTGRNQPQHF
NA	18	TRBV12-5	CASGLGLGGRGFYNEQFF
once	13	TRBV10-3	CAIRTGQNEKLFF
NA	16	TRBV27	CASSVISGRPYNEQFF
few	15	TRBV6-5	CASSLGGGREETQYF
NA	14	TRBV5-8	CASSLGRVGNEQFF
NA	15	TRBV27	CASSLSGDSWGGAFF
NA	14	TRBV30	CAWSVGAGQETQYF
NA	15	TRBV6-1	CASSEVQGPNEKLFF
few	15	TRBV11-1	CASSTRGWHNSEQFF
NA	13	TRBV6-1	CASGRTGIEAQHF
NA	14	TRBV11-2	CASSWRQGDYGYTF
NA	14	TRBV27	CASSLARYNNEQFF
NA	15	TRBV5-1	CASSLPGQIFNEQFF
NA	16	TRBV27	CASSLSLGPSTDTQYF
NA	15	TRBV6-5	CASRPTGDPNQPQHF
NA	13	TRBV30	CAWDRDSLGKQYF
once	16	TRBV23-1	CASTRRVVKNTGELFF
NA	14	TRBV7-2	CASSLGGTVYEQYF
few	14	TRBV6-5	CASSYSGGTGELFF
few	13	TRBV29-1	CSGSGSPYNEQFF